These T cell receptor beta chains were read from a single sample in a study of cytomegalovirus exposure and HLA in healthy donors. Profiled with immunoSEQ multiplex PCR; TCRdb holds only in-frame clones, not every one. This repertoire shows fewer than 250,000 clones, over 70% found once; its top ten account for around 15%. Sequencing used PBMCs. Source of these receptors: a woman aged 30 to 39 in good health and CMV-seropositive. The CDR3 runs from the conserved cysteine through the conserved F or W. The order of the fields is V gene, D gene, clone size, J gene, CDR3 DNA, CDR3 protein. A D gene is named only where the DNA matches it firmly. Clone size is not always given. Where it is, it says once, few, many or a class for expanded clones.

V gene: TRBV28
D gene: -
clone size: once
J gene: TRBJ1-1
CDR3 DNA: TGTGCCAGCACTCTAGTGAGGTACTTGAACACTGAAGCTTTCTTT
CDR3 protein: CASTLVRYLNTEAFF

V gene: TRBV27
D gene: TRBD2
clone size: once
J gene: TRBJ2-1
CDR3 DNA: TGTGCCAGCAGTTTACGGACTAGCGGGGCTTCCTACAATGAGCAGTTCTTC
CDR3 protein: CASSLRTSGASYNEQFF

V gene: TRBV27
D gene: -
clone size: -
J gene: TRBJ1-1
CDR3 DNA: TGTGCCAGCAGTTTGGATAATCTGTACACTGAAGCTTTCTTT
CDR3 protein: CASSLDNLYTEAFF

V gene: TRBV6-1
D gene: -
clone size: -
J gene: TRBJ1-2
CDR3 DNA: TGTGCCAGCAGTACGCCCCGAAGGACTAACTATGGCTACACCTTC
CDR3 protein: CASSTPRRTNYGYTF

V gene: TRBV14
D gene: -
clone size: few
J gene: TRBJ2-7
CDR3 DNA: TGTGCCAGCAGCCAGTCACGGGGCGAGCAGTACTTC
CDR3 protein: CASSQSRGEQYF

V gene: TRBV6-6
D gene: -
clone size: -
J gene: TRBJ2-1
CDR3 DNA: TGTGCCAGCAGCCCCAGGGATGAGCAGTTCTTC
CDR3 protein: CASSPRDEQFF

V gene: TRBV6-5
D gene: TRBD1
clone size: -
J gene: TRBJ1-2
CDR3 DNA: TGTGCCAGCAGTTACTCTGGACAGGGGTATGGCTACACCTTC
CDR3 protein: CASSYSGQGYGYTF

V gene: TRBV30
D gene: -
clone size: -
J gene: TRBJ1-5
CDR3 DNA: TGTGCCTGCGACGATAGCAATCAGCCCCAGCATTTT
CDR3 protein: CACDDSNQPQHF

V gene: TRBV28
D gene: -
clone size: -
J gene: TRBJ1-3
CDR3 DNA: TGTGCCAGCAGTTTAGGGTTCACTGGAAACACCATATATTTT
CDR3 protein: CASSLGFTGNTIYF

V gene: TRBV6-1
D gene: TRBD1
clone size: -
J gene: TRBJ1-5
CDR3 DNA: TGTGCCAGCGGACAGGGACAGCCCCAGCATTTT
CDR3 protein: CASGQGQPQHF

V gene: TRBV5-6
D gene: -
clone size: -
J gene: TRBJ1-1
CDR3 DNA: TGTGCCAGCAGCTTAGAGCTGACTTCGGGACACCCTGAAGCTTTCTTT
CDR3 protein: CASSLELTSGHPEAFF

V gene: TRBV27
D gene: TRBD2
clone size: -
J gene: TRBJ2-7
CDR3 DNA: TGTGCCAGCAGTTTCGCAGGGACTAGCGGGAGAGGGTCCTACGAGCAGTACTTC
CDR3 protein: CASSFAGTSGRGSYEQYF

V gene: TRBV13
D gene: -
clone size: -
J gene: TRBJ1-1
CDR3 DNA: TGTGCCAGCAGCTCCCCAGGATCAGGGGACACTGAAGCTTTCTTT
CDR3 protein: CASSSPGSGDTEAFF

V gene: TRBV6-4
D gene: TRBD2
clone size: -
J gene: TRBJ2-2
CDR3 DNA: TGTGCCAGCAGAGTAGAGCGGGATGGCGGGGAGCTGTTTTTT
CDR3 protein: CASRVERDGGELFF

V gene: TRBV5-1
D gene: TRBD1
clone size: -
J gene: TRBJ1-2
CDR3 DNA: TGCGCCAGCAGCCACAGACAGGGTGATTCTGGCTACACCTTC
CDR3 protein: CASSHRQGDSGYTF

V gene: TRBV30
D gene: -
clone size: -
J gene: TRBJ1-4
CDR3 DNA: TGTGCCTGGAGGGGACGGTCAACTAATGAAAAACTGTTTTTT
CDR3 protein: CAWRGRSTNEKLFF

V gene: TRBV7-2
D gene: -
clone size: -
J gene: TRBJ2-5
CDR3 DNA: TGTGCCAGCAGCTTATGGGGAGGAGGTAGCTTGCGGGAGACCCAGTACTTC
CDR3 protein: CASSLWGGGSLRETQYF

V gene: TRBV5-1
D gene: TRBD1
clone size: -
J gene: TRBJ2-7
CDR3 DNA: TGCGCCAGCAGCTCGCTCCAGACAGGGGGTATCTACGAGCAGTACTTC
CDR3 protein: CASSSLQTGGIYEQYF

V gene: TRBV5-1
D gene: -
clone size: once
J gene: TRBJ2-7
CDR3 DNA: TGCGCCAGCAGCTTCAGCGGTTCGGAGCAGTACTTC
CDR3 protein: CASSFSGSEQYF

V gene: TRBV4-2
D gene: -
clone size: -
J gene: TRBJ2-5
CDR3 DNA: TGTGCCAGCAGTCGGGACTTACGCGAGACCCAGTACTTC
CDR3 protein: CASSRDLRETQYF

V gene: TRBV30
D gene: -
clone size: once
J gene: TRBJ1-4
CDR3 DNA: TGTGCCTGGAGTGTAGGAAGGGCCGAAAAACTGTTTTTT
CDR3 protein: CAWSVGRAEKLFF

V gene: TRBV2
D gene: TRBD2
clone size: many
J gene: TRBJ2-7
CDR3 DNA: TGTGCCAGCAGTGACCCGGGACTAGTCGGGCTCGAGCAGTACTTC
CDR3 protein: CASSDPGLVGLEQYF

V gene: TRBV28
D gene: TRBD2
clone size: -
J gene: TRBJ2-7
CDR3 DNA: TGTGCCAGCAGTGGACTAGACTACGAGCAGTACTTC
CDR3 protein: CASSGLDYEQYF

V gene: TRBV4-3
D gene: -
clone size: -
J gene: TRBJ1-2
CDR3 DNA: TGCGCCAGCAGCCAAGGGCTGGGAAACCTCTACACCTTC
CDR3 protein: CASSQGLGNLYTF

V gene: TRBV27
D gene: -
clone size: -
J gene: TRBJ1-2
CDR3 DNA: TGTGCCAGCAGTTCTGGACAGTTTAACTATGGCTACACCTTC
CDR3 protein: CASSSGQFNYGYTF

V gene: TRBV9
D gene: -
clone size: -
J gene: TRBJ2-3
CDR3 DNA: TGTGCCAGCAGCGTAGGGGGCATGTACACAGATACGCAGTATTTT
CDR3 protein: CASSVGGMYTDTQYF

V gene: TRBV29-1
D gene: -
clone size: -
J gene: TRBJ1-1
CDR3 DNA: TGCAGCGTTGCTGAGGGGCGGGGGGCGAACACTGAAGCTTTCTTT
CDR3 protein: CSVAEGRGANTEAFF